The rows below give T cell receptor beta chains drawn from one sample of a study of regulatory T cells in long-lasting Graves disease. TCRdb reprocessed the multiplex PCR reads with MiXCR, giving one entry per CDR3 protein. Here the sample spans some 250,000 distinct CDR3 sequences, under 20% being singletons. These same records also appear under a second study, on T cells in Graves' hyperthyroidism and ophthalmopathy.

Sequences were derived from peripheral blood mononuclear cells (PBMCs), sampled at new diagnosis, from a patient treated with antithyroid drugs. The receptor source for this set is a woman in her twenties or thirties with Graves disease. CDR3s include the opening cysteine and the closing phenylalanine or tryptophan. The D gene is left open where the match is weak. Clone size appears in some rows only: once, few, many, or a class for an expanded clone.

CDR3 DNA: TGCAGTGCTAGGACTACATTCGCCACTGAAGCTTTCTTT
CDR3 protein: CSARTTFATEAFF
J gene: TRBJ1-1
V gene: TRBV20-1
clone size: many
D gene: -

CDR3 DNA: TGCAGTGCTGACCAGGGGGGTCAAGAGACCCAGTACTTC
CDR3 protein: CSADQGGQETQYF
J gene: TRBJ2-5
V gene: TRBV20-1
clone size: few
D gene: -

CDR3 DNA: TGTGCCAGCAGCCCCCGCTTGGGGGACAGGGGATACTATGGCTACACCTTC
CDR3 protein: CASSPRLGDRGYYGYTF
J gene: TRBJ1-2
V gene: TRBV14
clone size: many
D gene: TRBD1

CDR3 DNA: TGCAGTGCCAGACTAGCGGGGCGCACAGATACGCAGTATTTT
CDR3 protein: CSARLAGRTDTQYF
J gene: TRBJ2-3
V gene: TRBV20-1
clone size: -
D gene: TRBD2

CDR3 DNA: TGTGCCAGCAGTTCCCCGTTAGGGGGCTTTGGCTACACCTTC
CDR3 protein: CASSSPLGGFGYTF
J gene: TRBJ1-2
V gene: TRBV11-2
clone size: many
D gene: TRBD1

CDR3 DNA: TGCAGTGCTAGGCTCCGAGCTAGCGGGGGGCCCGTTAACGAGCAGTACTTC
CDR3 protein: CSARLRASGGPVNEQYF
J gene: TRBJ2-7
V gene: TRBV20-1
clone size: -
D gene: TRBD2

CDR3 DNA: TGTGCCAGCCGACAGGGTGAAGCTTTCTTT
CDR3 protein: CASRQGEAFF
J gene: TRBJ1-1
V gene: TRBV19
clone size: few
D gene: TRBD1

CDR3 DNA: TGTGCCAGCAGCCTAACGGCAGGTGACCAGCCCCAGCATTTT
CDR3 protein: CASSLTAGDQPQHF
J gene: TRBJ1-5
V gene: TRBV3-1
clone size: many
D gene: -

CDR3 DNA: TGTGCCAGCAGCCCCCACCCCGGGGAGACCCAGTACTTC
CDR3 protein: CASSPHPGETQYF
J gene: TRBJ2-5
V gene: TRBV7-3
clone size: many
D gene: -

CDR3 DNA: TGCGCCAGCAGCCAAACAGGGTACGAGCAGTTCTTC
CDR3 protein: CASSQTGYEQFF
J gene: TRBJ2-1
V gene: TRBV4-1
clone size: few
D gene: -

CDR3 DNA: TGTGCCAGTAGTCTGGGGGACAAGTGGGGGGGCACTGAAGCTTTCTTT
CDR3 protein: CASSLGDKWGGTEAFF
J gene: TRBJ1-1
V gene: TRBV19
clone size: -
D gene: -

CDR3 DNA: TGTGCCAGCAGCCTGCTGGGGGGGGCCATCACGGAGACCCAGTACTTC
CDR3 protein: CASSLLGGAITETQYF
J gene: TRBJ2-5
V gene: TRBV9
clone size: many
D gene: -

CDR3 DNA: TGTGCCAGCAGCGGGACAGAATATAGCAATCAGCCCCAGCATTTT
CDR3 protein: CASSGTEYSNQPQHF
J gene: TRBJ1-5
V gene: TRBV12-3/TRBV12-4
clone size: many
D gene: TRBD1

CDR3 DNA: TGCAGTGCTAGATCCGGACAGGGTTTTGCGGGGGGGCTGACGGATACGCAGTATTTT
CDR3 protein: CSARSGQGFAGGLTDTQYF
J gene: TRBJ2-3
V gene: TRBV20-1
clone size: many
D gene: -

CDR3 DNA: TGCGCCAGCAGATCAGACGGACTGACAGGGACAGATACGCAGTATTTT
CDR3 protein: CASRSDGLTGTDTQYF
J gene: TRBJ2-3
V gene: TRBV5-1
clone size: many
D gene: TRBD1

CDR3 DNA: TGTGCCAGCAGTGAACGGGGGGGGAATCCGTACGAGCAGTACTTC
CDR3 protein: CASSERGGNPYEQYF
J gene: TRBJ2-7
V gene: TRBV25-1
clone size: few
D gene: TRBD2

CDR3 DNA: TGTGCCAGCAGTGAAGGTAGCTATGCCTACAATGAGCAGTTCTTC
CDR3 protein: CASSEGSYAYNEQFF
J gene: TRBJ2-1
V gene: TRBV2
clone size: many
D gene: -

CDR3 DNA: TGCAGTGCCCCCGTGCAAGGGCCAACTGAAGCTTTCTTT
CDR3 protein: CSAPVQGPTEAFF
J gene: TRBJ1-1
V gene: TRBV20-1
clone size: many
D gene: -

CDR3 DNA: TGTGCCAGCAGCTCGGGACGGCGAGGGTATGGCTACACCTTC
CDR3 protein: CASSSGRRGYGYTF
J gene: TRBJ1-2
V gene: TRBV12-3/TRBV12-4
clone size: many
D gene: -

CDR3 DNA: TGCGCCATCAGCCCCAAGGGACCCAATTACGAGCAGTACTTC
CDR3 protein: CAISPKGPNYEQYF
J gene: TRBJ2-7
V gene: TRBV10-3
clone size: -
D gene: -

CDR3 DNA: TGCAGTTCTATACCTCTCACTAGCGGGGACTACGAGCAGTACTTC
CDR3 protein: CSSIPLTSGDYEQYF
J gene: TRBJ2-7
V gene: TRBV20-1
clone size: many
D gene: TRBD2

CDR3 DNA: TGTGCCAGCAGTTTATTTCAGGGGGTCCTCTCTGGAAACACCATATATTTT
CDR3 protein: CASSLFQGVLSGNTIYF
J gene: TRBJ1-3
V gene: TRBV12-3/TRBV12-4
clone size: few
D gene: TRBD1

CDR3 DNA: TGTGCCAGCAGTTCCCCCAGCGGGAGACCACAAGAGACCCAGTACTTC
CDR3 protein: CASSSPSGRPQETQYF
J gene: TRBJ2-5
V gene: TRBV6-2/TRBV6-3
clone size: -
D gene: TRBD2

CDR3 DNA: TGTGCCAGCAGCCCGTGGACAGGGGGGAACACTGAAGCTTTCTTT
CDR3 protein: CASSPWTGGNTEAFF
J gene: TRBJ1-1
V gene: TRBV7-6
clone size: many
D gene: TRBD1

CDR3 DNA: TGTGCCAGCAGCCGAGACGGAGACACAGATACGCAGTATTTT
CDR3 protein: CASSRDGDTDTQYF
J gene: TRBJ2-3
V gene: TRBV5-4
clone size: few
D gene: -

CDR3 DNA: TGTGCCAGCAGCTTAAGCGGGGGGGCCGTAAACGAGCAGTACTTC
CDR3 protein: CASSLSGGAVNEQYF
J gene: TRBJ2-7
V gene: TRBV7-2
clone size: few
D gene: TRBD2

CDR3 DNA: TGCAGCGTTGAAGGGTACAGGGGGCGAAGGAACGAGCAGTACTTC
CDR3 protein: CSVEGYRGRRNEQYF
J gene: TRBJ2-7
V gene: TRBV29-1
clone size: -
D gene: TRBD1

CDR3 DNA: TGCAGTGCTGCCGGGCCCTACTCTGGAAACACCATATATTTT
CDR3 protein: CSAAGPYSGNTIYF
J gene: TRBJ1-3
V gene: TRBV20-1
clone size: -
D gene: -

CDR3 DNA: TGCAGTGCTAGAGATCTTGGCAGGGGGTCGTTTGACTATGGCTACACCTTC
CDR3 protein: CSARDLGRGSFDYGYTF
J gene: TRBJ1-2
V gene: TRBV20-1
clone size: many
D gene: TRBD1

CDR3 DNA: TGTGCCAGCATAATAGGGGGGTCAGGTTTATACAATGAGCAGTTCTTC
CDR3 protein: CASIIGGSGLYNEQFF
J gene: TRBJ2-1
V gene: TRBV6-1
clone size: many
D gene: -

CDR3 DNA: TGTGCCAGTCAGGGTCTGATTTCTGGGGCCAACGTCCTGACTTTC
CDR3 protein: CASQGLISGANVLTF
J gene: TRBJ2-6
V gene: TRBV11-2
clone size: many
D gene: -

CDR3 DNA: TGTGCCAGCAGAAACCACAGGGTACAGTCACCCCTCCACTTT
CDR3 protein: CASRNHRVQSPLHF
J gene: TRBJ1-6
V gene: TRBV6-1
clone size: many
D gene: -

CDR3 DNA: TGTGCCAGCTCAAGACTAGCGGGGGCCCACGAGCAGTACTTC
CDR3 protein: CASSRLAGAHEQYF
J gene: TRBJ2-7
V gene: TRBV18
clone size: -
D gene: TRBD2

CDR3 DNA: TGTGCCAGCAGCTTAAGCTCGGTTTCCGAAGCTTTCTTT
CDR3 protein: CASSLSSVSEAFF
J gene: TRBJ1-1
V gene: TRBV7-2
clone size: -
D gene: -

CDR3 DNA: TGCGCCAGCAGCCCCACGGAGGGGTGGATGAACACTGAAGCTTTCTTT
CDR3 protein: CASSPTEGWMNTEAFF
J gene: TRBJ1-1
V gene: TRBV5-1
clone size: many
D gene: -

CDR3 DNA: TGTGCCAGCAGTTTACAGGGGAGCTACACCTTC
CDR3 protein: CASSLQGSYTF
J gene: TRBJ1-2
V gene: TRBV2
clone size: many
D gene: TRBD1

CDR3 DNA: TGTGCCAGCAGCTTAGATAAAGTGCAGTTCTTC
CDR3 protein: CASSLDKVQFF
J gene: TRBJ2-1
V gene: TRBV7-3
clone size: -
D gene: -

CDR3 DNA: TGTGCCAGCAGTCCAGGGACACTAAATTCACCCCTCCACTTT
CDR3 protein: CASSPGTLNSPLHF
J gene: TRBJ1-6
V gene: TRBV12-3/TRBV12-4
clone size: few
D gene: -

CDR3 DNA: TGTGCCAGCAGCACCACAGGTGGTGAGCAGTTCTTC
CDR3 protein: CASSTTGGEQFF
J gene: TRBJ2-1
V gene: TRBV13
clone size: many
D gene: -

CDR3 DNA: TGTGCCAGCTCACCAGTTCAGTTGGGAGGCCAGCCCCAGCATTTT
CDR3 protein: CASSPVQLGGQPQHF
J gene: TRBJ1-5
V gene: TRBV18
clone size: -
D gene: -

CDR3 DNA: TGTGCCAGCAGCTTACAGGTTAACTATGGCTACATCTTC
CDR3 protein: CASSLQVNYGYIF
J gene: TRBJ1-2
V gene: TRBV11-2
clone size: few
D gene: -

CDR3 DNA: TGCAGTGCTTCCGACAGCGACCGAGATTCACCCCTCCACTTT
CDR3 protein: CSASDSDRDSPLHF
J gene: TRBJ1-6
V gene: TRBV20-1
clone size: -
D gene: -

CDR3 DNA: TGTGCCAGCAGGTCGGGACAGGCTAGCAATCAGCCCCAGCATTTT
CDR3 protein: CASRSGQASNQPQHF
J gene: TRBJ1-5
V gene: TRBV6-2/TRBV6-3
clone size: -
D gene: TRBD1

CDR3 DNA: TGTGCCAGCAGTGAAATGGCTAGCGGGGGGGCCTTCTACGAGCAGTACTTC
CDR3 protein: CASSEMASGGAFYEQYF
J gene: TRBJ2-7
V gene: TRBV6-1
clone size: many
D gene: TRBD2

CDR3 DNA: TGCAGTGGTGTCCGGGACAGGTCCTACGAGCAGTACTTC
CDR3 protein: CSGVRDRSYEQYF
J gene: TRBJ2-7
V gene: TRBV20-1
clone size: many
D gene: TRBD1

CDR3 DNA: TGTGCCAGCGGCAGGGACCGTGGCGGCTACACCTTC
CDR3 protein: CASGRDRGGYTF
J gene: TRBJ1-2
V gene: TRBV6-1
clone size: many
D gene: -

CDR3 DNA: TGCGCCAGCAGCTTGAGGGGCAAGAACACTGAAGCTTTCTTT
CDR3 protein: CASSLRGKNTEAFF
J gene: TRBJ1-1
V gene: TRBV5-1
clone size: many
D gene: -

CDR3 DNA: TGTGCCAGCAGTTACTCGAACGGGTGGGGTTTCTCTGTGCAGTATTTT
CDR3 protein: CASSYSNGWGFSVQYF
J gene: TRBJ2-3
V gene: TRBV6-9
clone size: few
D gene: -

CDR3 DNA: TGTGCCAGCAGTACAGGACCATCCTTTAGCTCCTACGAGCAGTACTTC
CDR3 protein: CASSTGPSFSSYEQYF
J gene: TRBJ2-7
V gene: TRBV2
clone size: -
D gene: -